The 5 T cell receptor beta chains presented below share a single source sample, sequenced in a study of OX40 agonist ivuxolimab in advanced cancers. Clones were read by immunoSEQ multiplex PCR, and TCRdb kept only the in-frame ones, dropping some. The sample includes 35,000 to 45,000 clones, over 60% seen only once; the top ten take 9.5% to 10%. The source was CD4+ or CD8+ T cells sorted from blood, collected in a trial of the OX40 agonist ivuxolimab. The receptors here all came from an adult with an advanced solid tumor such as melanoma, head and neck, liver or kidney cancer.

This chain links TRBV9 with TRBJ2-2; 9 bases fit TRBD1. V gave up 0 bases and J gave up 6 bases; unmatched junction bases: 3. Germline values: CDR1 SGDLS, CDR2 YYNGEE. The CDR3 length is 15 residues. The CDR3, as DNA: TGTGCCAGCAGCGTAGAACAGGGGGCGTCCGGGGAGCTGTTTTTT. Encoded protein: CASSVEQGASGELFF. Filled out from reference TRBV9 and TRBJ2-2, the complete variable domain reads DSGVTQTPKHLITATGQRVTLRCSPRSGDLSVYWYQQSLDQGLQFLIQYYNGEERAKGNILERFSAQQFPDLHSELNLSSLELGDSALYFCASSVEQGASGELFFGEGSRLTVL.

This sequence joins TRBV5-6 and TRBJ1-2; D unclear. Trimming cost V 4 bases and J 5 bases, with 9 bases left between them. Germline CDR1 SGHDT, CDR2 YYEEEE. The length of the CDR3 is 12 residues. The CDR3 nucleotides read TGTGCCAGCAGCCTTGCGGCTTATGGCTACACCTTC. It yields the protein CASSLAAYGYTF. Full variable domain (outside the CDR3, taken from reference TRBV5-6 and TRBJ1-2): DAGVTQSPTHLIKTRGQQVTLRCSPKSGHDTVSWYQQALGQGPQFIFQYYEEEERQRGNFPDRFSGHQFPNYSSELNVNALLLGDSALYLCASSLAAYGYTFGSGTRLTVV.

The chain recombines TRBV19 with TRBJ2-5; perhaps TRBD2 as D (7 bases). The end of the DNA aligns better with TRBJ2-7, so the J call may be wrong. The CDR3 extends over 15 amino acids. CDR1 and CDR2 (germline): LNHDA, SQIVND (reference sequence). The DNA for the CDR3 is TGTGCCAGTAGAGGAGGGAGGGGGACCCGTGCCGAGCAGTACTTC. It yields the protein CASRGGRGTRAEQYF.

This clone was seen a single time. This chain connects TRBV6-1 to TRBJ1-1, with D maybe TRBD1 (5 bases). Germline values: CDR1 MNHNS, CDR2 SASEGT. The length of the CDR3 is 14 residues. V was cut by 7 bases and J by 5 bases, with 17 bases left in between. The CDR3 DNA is TGTGCCAGCACTGCCTCAGGGTATAGTACTGAAGCTTTCTTT. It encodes CASTASGYSTEAFF.

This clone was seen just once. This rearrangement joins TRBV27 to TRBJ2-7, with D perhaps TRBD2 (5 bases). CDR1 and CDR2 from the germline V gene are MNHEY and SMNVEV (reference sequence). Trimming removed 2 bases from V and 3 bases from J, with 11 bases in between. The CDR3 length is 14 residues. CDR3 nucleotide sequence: TGTGCCAGCAGTTTAGAGGGTCTTGGCTACGAGCAGTACTTC. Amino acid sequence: CASSLEGLGYEQYF.